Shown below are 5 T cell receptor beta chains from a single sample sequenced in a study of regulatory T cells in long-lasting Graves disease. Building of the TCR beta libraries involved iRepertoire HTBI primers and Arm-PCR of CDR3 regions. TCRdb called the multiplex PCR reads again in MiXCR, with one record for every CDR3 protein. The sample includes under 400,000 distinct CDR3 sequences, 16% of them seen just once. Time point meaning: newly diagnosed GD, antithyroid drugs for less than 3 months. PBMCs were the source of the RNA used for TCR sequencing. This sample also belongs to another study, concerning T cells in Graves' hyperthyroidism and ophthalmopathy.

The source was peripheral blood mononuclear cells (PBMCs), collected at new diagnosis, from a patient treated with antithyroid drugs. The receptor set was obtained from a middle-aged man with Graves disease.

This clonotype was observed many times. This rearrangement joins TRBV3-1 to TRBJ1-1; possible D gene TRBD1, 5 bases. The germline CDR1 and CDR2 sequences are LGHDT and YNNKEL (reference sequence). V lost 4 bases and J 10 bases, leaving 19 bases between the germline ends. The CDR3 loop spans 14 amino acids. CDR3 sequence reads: CASSPRERGGGAFF. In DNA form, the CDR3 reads TGTGCCAGCAGCCCAAGGGAGAGGGGAGGAGGAGCTTTCTTT.

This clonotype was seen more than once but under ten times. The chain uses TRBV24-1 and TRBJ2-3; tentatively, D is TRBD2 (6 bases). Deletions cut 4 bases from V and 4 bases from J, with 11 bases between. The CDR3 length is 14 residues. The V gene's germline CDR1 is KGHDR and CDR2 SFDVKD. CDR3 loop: CATSETREPDTQYF. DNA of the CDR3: TGTGCCACCAGTGAGACCCGGGAGCCAGATACGCAGTATTTT.

The CDR3 protein is CASSQARDRVYEQYF. Written as DNA, the CDR3 is TGTGCCAGCAGTCAGGCCCGGGACAGGGTCTACGAGCAGTACTTC. The chain combines TRBV7-9 with TRBJ2-7; 9 nucleotides align to TRBD1. This CDR3 is 15 amino acids long. The trim removed 6 bases at V and 3 bases at J, leaving 9 bases unmatched. Germline loops: CDR1 SEHNR, CDR2 FQNEAQ (reference sequence).

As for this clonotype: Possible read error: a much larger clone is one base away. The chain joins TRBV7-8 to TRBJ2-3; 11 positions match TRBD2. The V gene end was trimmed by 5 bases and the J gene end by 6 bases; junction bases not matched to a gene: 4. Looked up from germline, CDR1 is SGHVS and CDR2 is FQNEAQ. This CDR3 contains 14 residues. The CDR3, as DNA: TGTGCCAGCAGCACGGGACTAGCGGTGGATACGCAGTATTTT. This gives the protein CASSTGLAVDTQYF.

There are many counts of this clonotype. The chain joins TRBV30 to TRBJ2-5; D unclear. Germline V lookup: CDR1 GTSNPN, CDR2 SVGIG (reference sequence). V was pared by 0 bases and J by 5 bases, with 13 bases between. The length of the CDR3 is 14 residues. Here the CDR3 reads CAWSVKGSRETQYF. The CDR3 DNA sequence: TGTGCCTGGAGTGTAAAAGGCAGCAGGGAGACCCAGTACTTC.